The 18 T cell receptor beta chains listed next were all sequenced from one sample in a study of blood T cell repertoires in COVID-19. The repertoire was sequenced with immunoSEQ multiplex PCR; TCRdb's copy has only in-frame clones and lacks some. The sample has approximately 170,000 clones; roughly 84% are singletons. The sample was peripheral blood. The receptor source for this set is a woman over 75 with active or convalescent COVID-19.

The chain is built from TRBV6-1 and TRBJ1-2; D call uncertain. The germline CDR1 and CDR2 sequences are MNHNS and SASEGT. Trimming took 1 base from V and 4 from J, leaving 7 bases between them. The CDR3 is 13 residues long. CDR3: CASSEVISYGYTF. The CDR3 DNA reads TGTGCCAGCAGTGAAGTAATCAGCTATGGCTACACCTTC.

This rearrangement joins TRBV28 to TRBJ2-3; 7 nucleotides line up with TRBD2. Losses at the gene ends were 10 bases for V and 14 bases for J; bases not matched to a gene: 15. Germline V lookup: CDR1 MDHEN, CDR2 SYDVKM. CDR3 size: 12 residues. The CDR3 is CATRPLVGGVYF. CDR3 nucleotide sequence: TGTGCCACTCGTCCCCTTGTGGGAGGGGTGTATTTT.

This rearrangement joins TRBV3-1 (or the pseudogene TRBV3-2) to TRBJ1-2; 9 bases align to TRBD1. The germline V gene has CDR1 LGHDT and CDR2 YNNKEL (reference sequence). CDR3 length: 14 amino acids. V shed 2 bases, J shed 6 bases, and the junction held 4 bases outside the gene matches. In DNA form, the CDR3 reads TGTGCCAGCAGCCAATGGACAGGGGTTCATGGCTACACCTTC. This gives the protein CASSQWTGVHGYTF.

The V call is TRBV2, the J call TRBJ2-7; 9 bases fit TRBD1. The CDR3 loop spans 16 amino acids. Trimming cost V 7 bases and J 2 bases; bases outside gene matches: 12. Germline V CDR1 and CDR2: SNHLY, FYNNEI. DNA of the CDR3: TGTGCCAGCACCCGAGGTCGGGACAGGGATACCTACGAGCAGTACTTC. It is translated as CASTRGRDRDTYEQYF.

The chain employs TRBV5-1 and TRBJ1-4; 7 nucleotides agree with TRBD1. The V and J ends lost 5 bases and 7 bases, in that order; junction bases with no gene match: 20. The CDR3 spans 18 residues. Per germline, CDR1 SGHRS and CDR2 YFSETQ. CDR3 in DNA: TGCGCCAGCAGTTCTGACCCCCCCTCCGAGGACAGGACTGAAAAACTGTTTTTT. This gives the protein CASSSDPPSEDRTEKLFF.

The chain joins TRBV7-3 to TRBJ2-1, with 8 bases fitting TRBD1. The germline gives CDR1 SGHTA, CDR2 FQGTGA. V was pared by 4 bases and J by 6 bases, with 14 bases of the junction left unmatched. The CDR3 contains 17 residues. The chain's CDR3 is CASSSNTAGTGLNEQFF. CDR3 in DNA: TGTGCCAGCAGCTCCAACACAGCCGGGACAGGCCTCAATGAGCAGTTCTTC.

The chain recombines TRBV18 with TRBJ2-1, with 11 positions matching TRBD2. This CDR3 has 15 residues. V was clipped by 4 bases and J by 8 bases; unmatched bases: 7. Germline V gene lookup returns CDR1 KGHSH and CDR2 LQKENI. Here the CDR3 DNA reads TGTGCCAGCTCACGGTCACTAGCGGGAGAGGATGAGCAGTTCTTC. Amino acid sequence: CASSRSLAGEDEQFF.

The genes are TRBV9 and TRBJ1-4; possibly TRBD1 for D (5 bases). With 0 bases removed from V and 4 bases from J, the gap between germline ends came to 10 bases. Germline V CDR1 and CDR2: SGDLS, YYNGEE. There are 15 residues in the CDR3. This chain's CDR3 is CASSVGGGSNEKLFF. The CDR3 DNA follows: TGTGCCAGCAGCGTAGGTGGGGGGAGTAATGAAAAACTGTTTTTT.

The chain is built from TRBV28 and TRBJ1-1; the match to TRBD1 covers 7 bases. This CDR3 is 17 amino acids long. Trimming removed 6 bases from V and 2 bases from J; junction bases left unmatched: 15. Germline V gives CDR1 MDHEN, CDR2 SYDVKM. CDR3 sequence reads: CASSPRTGAAPNTEAFF. In DNA form, the CDR3 reads TGTGCCAGCAGCCCACGAACAGGGGCCGCCCCCAACACTGAAGCTTTCTTT.

CDR3 sequence: CASSTGTGNEKLFF. The CDR3, as DNA: TGCGCCAGTAGCACCGGGACAGGGAACGAAAAACTGTTTTTT. The V and J genes are TRBV5-1 and TRBJ1-4, with 9 bases aligning to TRBD1. Germline loops: CDR1 SGHRS, CDR2 YFSETQ. The CDR3 has 14 amino acids. V gave up 8 bases and J gave up 8 bases; unmatched junction bases: 10.

V and J are TRBV2 and TRBJ2-3; TRBD2 matches 11 bases. In germline, CDR1 is SNHLY, CDR2 FYNNEI. Germline trimming cut 4 bases from V and 3 bases from J; bases unmatched to any gene: 6. The CDR3 consists of 16 residues. The CDR3 bases are TGTGCCAGCAGTGGAGCTAGCGGGAGGTCGACAGATACGCAGTATTTT. Translating gives CASSGASGRSTDTQYF.

The chain is built from TRBV19 and TRBJ2-1; 7 bases fit TRBD1. Germline CDR1 reads LNHDA; CDR2 reads SQIVND (reference sequence). This CDR3 has 15 amino acids. V lost 1 base to trimming and J lost 1 base; unmatched junction nucleotides: 1. In nucleotides, the CDR3 is TGTGCCAGTAGTATAGGGGGACAGTCCTACAATGAGCAGTTCTTC. Translating gives CASSIGGQSYNEQFF.

The chain couples TRBV4-2 to TRBJ2-1, with 10 bases fitting TRBD2. Germline lookup yields CDR1 LGHNA and CDR2 YNFKEQ. The CDR3 runs to 17 residues. V trimming: 1 base; J trimming: 0 bases; junction bases outside the gene matches: 3. This CDR3 is CASSQASGSGSYNEQFF. Written as DNA, the CDR3 is TGTGCCAGCAGCCAAGCTAGCGGGAGTGGCTCCTACAATGAGCAGTTCTTC.

V is TRBV5-1 and J is TRBJ1-6; 8 bases line up with TRBD1. The J segment lost 5 bases and the V segment lost 0 bases, leaving 7 bases of the junction unmatched. The CDR3 extends over 17 amino acids. Germline CDR1 SGHRS, CDR2 YFSETQ. The CDR3 DNA reads TGCGCCAGCAGCTTGGGGACAGGGTATATTGATAATTCACCCCTCCACTTT. This gives the protein CASSLGTGYIDNSPLHF.

This clone showed up many times. V and J are TRBV2 and TRBJ2-1; TRBD1 matches at 10 bases. Germline V gene sequence: CDR1 SNHLY, CDR2 FYNNEI. Trimming at V came to 5 bases and at J to 8 bases, leaving 6 bases not matched to a gene. The CDR3 length is 14 residues. For the CDR3, the DNA is TGTGCCAGCAGTCGGGACAGGGGAACGGATGAGCAGTTCTTC. It is translated as CASSRDRGTDEQFF.

The V call is TRBV5-1, the J call TRBJ2-7, with 10 bases aligning to TRBD2. This CDR3 is built from 16 residues. Germline CDR1 reads SGHRS; CDR2 reads YFSETQ. V gave up 2 bases and J gave up 2 bases; unmatched junction bases: 7. CDR3 DNA sequence: TGCGCCAGCAGCTTACCACTAGCGGGAAGCGCCTACGAGCAGTACTTC. It yields the protein CASSLPLAGSAYEQYF.

The chain joins TRBV3-1 (or the pseudogene TRBV3-2) to TRBJ1-3; weak D call: TRBD1 (6 bases). Germline V gene sequence: CDR1 LGHDT, CDR2 YNNKEL (reference sequence). The CDR3 runs 13 residues. V was trimmed by 1 base and J by 10 bases, leaving 11 bases between them. The CDR3 protein is CASSQGDQGTIYF. CDR3 in DNA: TGTGCCAGCAGCCAAGGTGACCAGGGGACCATATATTTT.

The chain is built from TRBV7-3 and TRBJ1-2; D gene unclear. Germline CDR1 is SGHTA and CDR2 is FQGTGA. The ends were cut back, 5 bases at V and 5 bases at J, with 15 bases in the middle. The CDR3 covers 14 residues. The CDR3 region is CASSASGGWYGYTF. For the CDR3, the DNA is TGTGCCAGCAGCGCCTCGGGAGGGTGGTATGGCTACACCTTC.